This is a list of T cell receptor beta chains from one sample in a study of sequential checkpoint blockade in melanoma. Sequencing was performed with immunoSEQ multiplex PCR; in TCRdb, only in-frame clones are kept and a portion is missing. The repertoire consists of 15,000 to 20,000 clones, with around 67% occurring once and the leading ten covering around 21%. The specimen comprised CD8+ T cells sorted from blood (inferred from file names), sampled from a patient given nivolumab and ipilimumab in sequence. Receptors originate from a human donor with melanoma. The CDR3 runs from the conserved cysteine through the conserved F or W. Each record gives: D gene, V gene, CDR3 protein. D genes are given only for firm matches.

d_call: TRBD1; v_call: TRBV14; cdr3_aa: CASSQEWTGSSYEQYF
d_call: NA; v_call: TRBV27; cdr3_aa: CASSLSQGSGYTF
d_call: NA; v_call: TRBV29-1; cdr3_aa: CSARPGSESYNEQFF
d_call: TRBD1; v_call: TRBV18; cdr3_aa: CASSPRQGAPYEQYF
d_call: NA; v_call: TRBV5-5; cdr3_aa: CASSLGQGFYEQYF
d_call: NA; v_call: TRBV30; cdr3_aa: CAWSTSYNEQFF
d_call: NA; v_call: TRBV19; cdr3_aa: CASSLDYTEAFF
d_call: NA; v_call: TRBV27; cdr3_aa: CASSLLYEQYF
d_call: NA; v_call: TRBV6-5; cdr3_aa: CASSTGTPWDGYTF
d_call: TRBD1; v_call: TRBV13; cdr3_aa: CASSLGRGQGRYEQYF
d_call: NA; v_call: TRBV16; cdr3_aa: CASSYILSYEQYF
d_call: NA; v_call: TRBV9; cdr3_aa: CASSPRTVSMNTEAFF
d_call: NA; v_call: TRBV11-2; cdr3_aa: CASSLGSFVEQYF
d_call: NA; v_call: TRBV4-1; cdr3_aa: CVSSQEGGQPQHF
d_call: TRBD1; v_call: TRBV4-2; cdr3_aa: CASSLGTGEGTEAFF
d_call: NA; v_call: TRBV9; cdr3_aa: CASSVADSAPYYTF
d_call: TRBD2; v_call: TRBV7-2; cdr3_aa: CASSQPGPGLASYEQYF
d_call: TRBD1; v_call: TRBV19; cdr3_aa: CASSIDGGQGPYEQYF
d_call: TRBD1; v_call: TRBV5-4; cdr3_aa: CASSRQGGTGDPYEQYF
d_call: NA; v_call: TRBV7-9; cdr3_aa: CASSLGQFQYF
d_call: NA; v_call: TRBV27; cdr3_aa: CASSPLGSSTYEQYF
d_call: NA; v_call: TRBV10-1; cdr3_aa: CASSPTGYYEQYF
d_call: NA; v_call: TRBV6-6; cdr3_aa: CASSYSGLINQPQHF
d_call: NA; v_call: TRBV6-5; cdr3_aa: CASSYSVRVYEQYF
d_call: TRBD2; v_call: TRBV7-9; cdr3_aa: CASSLAPGLADYEQYF
d_call: NA; v_call: TRBV27; cdr3_aa: CASTNSYEQYF
d_call: TRBD1; v_call: TRBV7-9; cdr3_aa: CASSLSGGGATEAFF
d_call: TRBD2; v_call: TRBV28; cdr3_aa: CASSLAGGYEQYF
d_call: NA; v_call: TRBV7-3; cdr3_aa: CASSLMDGGEAFF
d_call: NA; v_call: TRBV6-6; cdr3_aa: CASSPRDWSVSEQFF
d_call: NA; v_call: TRBV7-9; cdr3_aa: CASSVDNTNTGELFF
d_call: NA; v_call: TRBV4-2; cdr3_aa: CASSHDSVEQYF
d_call: NA; v_call: TRBV9; cdr3_aa: CASSVEFGRGDTEQFF
d_call: TRBD2; v_call: TRBV30; cdr3_aa: CAWSVPGGWRESYEQYF
d_call: TRBD1; v_call: TRBV9; cdr3_aa: CASSEGTVYGYTF
d_call: TRBD1; v_call: TRBV2; cdr3_aa: CASSDTGTGSREQYF
d_call: TRBD1; v_call: TRBV6-5; cdr3_aa: CASSYDRDSYEQYF
d_call: NA; v_call: TRBV6-6; cdr3_aa: CASSYSGSGSYNEQFF
d_call: TRBD2; v_call: TRBV27; cdr3_aa: CASTSPGLAGGPWGTQYF
d_call: TRBD2; v_call: TRBV28; cdr3_aa: CASSGTSGGDWAGELFF
d_call: TRBD2; v_call: TRBV7-3; cdr3_aa: CASSLGGGGLSGANVLTF
d_call: NA; v_call: TRBV7-9; cdr3_aa: CASVSGVGNQPQHF
d_call: TRBD2; v_call: TRBV28; cdr3_aa: CASSQRGSGYEQYF
d_call: NA; v_call: TRBV9; cdr3_aa: CASSPGLYEQYF
d_call: TRBD1; v_call: TRBV5-1; cdr3_aa: CASSGRDRGNYEQYF
d_call: TRBD1; v_call: TRBV6-5; cdr3_aa: CASSYSGTGGTEAFF
d_call: NA; v_call: TRBV4-1; cdr3_aa: CASSQDWDSSYNEQFF
d_call: TRBD1; v_call: TRBV9; cdr3_aa: CASSIQGAWSTDTQYF
d_call: TRBD1; v_call: TRBV15; cdr3_aa: CATRWTGGLDTQYF
d_call: TRBD2; v_call: TRBV5-1; cdr3_aa: CASSSYGGAYEQYF
d_call: NA; v_call: TRBV9; cdr3_aa: CASSPRQGGTGELFF
d_call: TRBD2; v_call: TRBV9; cdr3_aa: CASSAGLAGYNEQFF
d_call: TRBD1; v_call: TRBV5-6; cdr3_aa: CASSFMQGAWGYTF
d_call: NA; v_call: TRBV7-8; cdr3_aa: CASSSRAQELPQHF
d_call: TRBD1; v_call: TRBV2; cdr3_aa: CASSDTPGQGAREQYF
d_call: TRBD2; v_call: TRBV2; cdr3_aa: CASRGLAGWYEQYF
d_call: NA; v_call: TRBV5-5; cdr3_aa: CASRKDGNEKLFF